This T cell receptor beta chain was recorded in a study of CD4+ T cells in melanoma. Assay: immunoSEQ multiplex PCR; the TCRdb copy retains only in-frame clones and omits some. The profile shows roughly 12,000 clones, about 70% of them singletons. The CDR3 has 15 amino acids. V was shortened by 6 bases and J by 4 bases, with 19 bases between the two germline ends. Looked up from germline, CDR1 is KGHSH and CDR2 is LQKENI. Sequencing was done on a sample of cells from a culture (not recorded whether cultured in vitro). The chain is built from TRBV18 and TRBJ2-7, with D unclear. This receptor was obtained from a human donor with melanoma. CDR3 sequence (DNA): TGTGCCAGCTCTTTATCAAACGGTCTACCATACGAGCAGTACTTC. This sequence encodes CASSLSNGLPYEQYF.